These 28 T cell receptor beta chains share one sample of origin, sequenced in a study. From the RT-PCR reads, TCRdb called clonotypes with MiXCR, one entry per CDR3 protein. Here the sample spans about 700,000 distinct CDR3 sequences, 11% to 15% being singletons. The sample comprised memory CD4+ T cells from blood. The source is a female donor in good health, serving as a healthy control.

The rearrangement joins TRBV5-1 to TRBJ2-5; D is unresolved. CDR3 size: 14 residues. Germline assignment: CDR1 SGHRS and CDR2 YFSETQ. Trimming took off 1 base at V and 1 base at J, with 8 bases between the two ends. For the CDR3, the DNA is TGCGCCAGCAGCTTGATGGATTTCCAAGAGACCCAGTACTTC. Protein sequence: CASSLMDFQETQYF.

The chain recombines TRBV6-1 with TRBJ1-5; the match to TRBD1 covers 9 bases. This CDR3 comprises 14 residues. Germline V gene lookup returns CDR1 MNHNS and CDR2 SASEGT. Trimming at V came to 7 bases and at J to 7 bases, leaving 8 bases not matched to a gene. The CDR3, as DNA: TGTGCCAGCATCGAGGGACAGGGCTGGCAGCCCCAGCATTTT. Translating gives CASIEGQGWQPQHF.

In its sample, this clonotype was seen a few times. This chain links TRBV20-1 with TRBJ2-6; 7 bases match TRBD1. V gave up 6 bases and J gave up 2 bases; unmatched junction bases: 4. CDR1 and CDR2 from the germline V gene are DFQATT and SNEGSKA (reference sequence). This CDR3 comprises 14 residues. As DNA, the CDR3 is TGCAGTGCGGCTACAGGGGCTGGGGCCAACGTCCTGACTTTC. Its protein is CSAATGAGANVLTF.

This clonotype was detected a few times. The J gene is TRBJ1-1, the V gene TRBV18; perhaps TRBD1 as D (5 bases). The V end was cut by 2 bases, the J end by 4 bases, with 11 bases between. The V gene's germline CDR1 is KGHSH and CDR2 LQKENI. The CDR3 loop spans 14 amino acids. Here the CDR3 reads CASSPSGRATEAFF. The CDR3 DNA reads TGTGCCAGCTCACCATCAGGGAGGGCCACTGAAGCTTTCTTT.

Ten or more counts support this clonotype. The chain recombines TRBV6-5 with TRBJ1-2; D gene uncertain. The CDR3 is 15 residues long. CDR1 MNHEY and CDR2 SVGAGI come from the germline V gene. V gave up 0 bases and J gave up 3 bases, with 11 bases separating them. CDR3 sequence: CASSYSWGWDYGYTF. The CDR3 DNA is TGTGCCAGCAGTTACTCGTGGGGTTGGGACTATGGCTACACCTTC.

The V call is TRBV7-8, the J call TRBJ2-3; no firm D call. This CDR3 comprises 15 residues. CDR1 is SGHVS, CDR2 FQNEAQ, per germline. Trimming removed 2 bases from V and 2 bases from J, with 11 bases in between. The CDR3 nucleotides read TGTGCCAGCAGCTTATGGGCTGATTTCACAGATACGCAGTATTTT. This sequence encodes CASSLWADFTDTQYF. The full variable domain, its missing parts supplied by reference TRBV7-8 and TRBJ2-3, is GAGVSQSPRYKVAKRGQDVALRCDPISGHVSLFWYQQALGQGPEFLTYFQNEAQLDKSGLPSDRFFAERPEGSVSTLKIQRTQQEDSAVYLCASSLWADFTDTQYFGPGTRLTVL.

This clonotype was seen at least ten times. This chain connects TRBV7-9 to TRBJ1-1; perhaps TRBD1 as D (5 bases). The CDR3 spans 15 residues. V lost 4 bases and J 1 base, leaving 13 bases between the germline ends. Germline V gene data show CDR1 as SEHNR and CDR2 as FQNEAQ (reference sequence). The CDR3 loop reads CASSSARAANTEAFF. CDR3 bases: TGTGCCAGCAGCTCCGCCAGGGCCGCGAACACTGAAGCTTTCTTT.

This sequence joins TRBV6-6 and TRBJ1-4, with D possibly TRBD1 on 6 matching bases. Per germline, CDR1 MNHNY and CDR2 SVGAGI (reference sequence). The ends were cut back, 11 bases at V and 7 bases at J, with 14 bases in the middle. This CDR3 contains 12 residues. In nucleotides, the CDR3 is TGTGCCGCAGGGACACGCGTTGAAAAACTGTTTTTT. Protein sequence: CAAGTRVEKLFF.

In this sample, this clonotype turned up a few times. This chain links TRBV12-3 or TRBV12-4 with TRBJ1-2, with 10 bases aligning to TRBD1. J lost 7 bases, V lost 4 bases, and 9 bases had no gene match. The CDR3 covers 15 residues. The chain's CDR3 is CASSYLAGQGFGYTF. CDR3 nucleotide sequence: TGTGCCAGCAGTTACCTCGCGGGACAGGGGTTTGGCTACACCTTC.

A few counts support this clonotype. This CDR3 is CSARDPATGYEQYF. CDR3 sequence (DNA): TGCAGTGCTAGAGATCCCGCGACAGGCTACGAGCAGTACTTC. This chain joins TRBV20-1 and TRBJ2-7, with a tentative D call TRBD1 (6 bases). V shed 0 bases and J shed 3 bases, with 12 bases lying between them. CDR1 DFQATT and CDR2 SNEGSKA come from the germline V gene (reference sequence). The CDR3 is made up of 14 amino acids.

This clonotype showed up just a few times. The chain combines TRBV2 with TRBJ2-4; maybe TRBD1 (6 bases). The CDR3 consists of 17 residues. V was pared by 7 bases and J by 8 bases, with 27 bases between. Germline CDR1 SNHLY, CDR2 FYNNEI. The CDR3 bases are TGTGCCAGCAAGGTCAGGGGCCGTAACTCCTTGGGGGACATTCAGTACTTC. Encoded protein: CASKVRGRNSLGDIQYF.

The table lists this clonotype with many counts. The J gene is TRBJ1-2, the V gene TRBV6-5, with D uncertain. Trimming took 0 bases from V and 6 from J, leaving 17 bases between them. Germline CDR1 and CDR2: MNHEY and SVGAGI. This CDR3 comprises 16 residues. CDR3 in amino acids: CASSYSIISADHGYTF. The CDR3 DNA reads as TGTGCCAGCAGTTACTCGATCATATCTGCTGATCATGGCTACACCTTC.

This clonotype was seen at least ten times. V usage is TRBV4-2 and J usage is TRBJ2-3, with a possible D match to TRBD2 (5 bases). Germline lookup yields CDR1 LGHNA and CDR2 YNFKEQ. Trimming removed 3 bases from V and 1 base from J, with 11 bases in between. The CDR3 covers 15 residues. The chain's CDR3 is CASSHGGGGTDTQYF. The CDR3 DNA reads as TGTGCCAGCAGCCACGGAGGTGGGGGCACAGATACGCAGTATTTT.

The J gene is TRBJ2-2, the V gene TRBV6-2 or TRBV6-3; 7 bases line up with TRBD2. There are 16 residues in the CDR3. The junction had 4 bases not matched to a gene; V was cut back by 2 bases and J by 1 base. Germline lookup yields CDR1 MNHEY and CDR2 SVGEGT. The CDR3 DNA reads as TGTGCCAGCAGTTACATGGGACTAATGAACACCGGGGAGCTGTTTTTT. This encodes CASSYMGLMNTGELFF.

This sequence joins TRBV5-1 and TRBJ2-1, with 11 positions matching TRBD1. The CDR3 is made up of 13 amino acids. Germline lookup yields CDR1 SGHRS and CDR2 YFSETQ. J lost 8 bases, V lost 4 bases, and 2 bases had no gene match. The CDR3 is CASSEGQGDEQFF. Written as DNA, the CDR3 is TGCGCCAGCAGCGAGGGACAGGGGGATGAGCAGTTCTTC.

This clonotype was observed a handful of times. The J gene is TRBJ2-3, the V gene TRBV4-3; no definite D call. CDR3 size: 16 residues. CDR1 and CDR2 (germline): LGHNA, YSLEER. Trimming took 0 bases from V and 2 from J, leaving 12 bases between them. As DNA, the CDR3 is TGCGCCAGCAGCCAAGATATTAAGCTGATCACAGATACGCAGTATTTT. Protein product: CASSQDIKLITDTQYF.

With respect to this clonotype: This could be a read error, since a much larger clone is one nucleotide away. V gene TRBV4-2 combines with J gene TRBJ2-2; perhaps TRBD2 as D (5 bases). Germline assignment: CDR1 LGHNA and CDR2 YNFKEQ. The V end was cut by 4 bases, the J end by 5 bases, with 17 bases between. The CDR3 is 16 residues long. The CDR3 sequence: CASSPPSSSLTGELFF. Here the CDR3 DNA reads TGTGCCAGCAGCCCCCCCTCGTCTAGCTTAACCGGGGAGCTGTTTTTT.

The sample holds a few counts of this clonotype. The rearrangement joins TRBV30 to TRBJ2-3, with 9 bases that match TRBD2. Germline values: CDR1 GTSNPN, CDR2 SVGIG (reference sequence). The CDR3 spans 14 residues. Trimming took 3 bases from V and 4 from J; bases not matched to a gene: 5. This chain's CDR3 is CAWSSSGNPDTQYF. The CDR3 coding sequence is TGTGCCTGGAGCTCTAGCGGGAATCCAGATACGCAGTATTTT.

This clonotype appeared a few times. The J gene is TRBJ2-1, the V gene TRBV18; D might be TRBD2 (5 bases). V was pared by 5 bases and J by 9 bases, with 20 bases between. This CDR3 has 15 amino acids. Germline V gives CDR1 KGHSH, CDR2 LQKENI. The CDR3 sequence: CASSAVIGRVGEQFF. The CDR3 bases are TGTGCCAGCTCAGCCGTGATTGGGAGAGTGGGTGAGCAGTTCTTC.

This CDR3 reads CASSPMVVMEPGSYGYTF. CDR3 nucleotide sequence: TGTGCCAGCAGCCCTATGGTAGTTATGGAACCGGGAAGTTATGGCTACACCTTC. The gene calls are TRBV6-5 and TRBJ1-2; D gene uncertain. The CDR3 is 18 amino acids. V gave up 6 bases and J gave up 5 bases, with 28 bases separating them. CDR1 is MNHEY and CDR2 is SVGAGI in the germline V gene.

This clonotype was detected many times. The chain is built from TRBV6-4 and TRBJ1-2, with D perhaps TRBD1 (6 bases). Germline V gives CDR1 MRHNA, CDR2 SNTAGT. Trimming shortened V by 6 bases and J by 7 bases, and 18 bases separated the two germline ends. CDR3 size: 14 residues. CDR3 amino acids: CASSPGGATGGYTF. CDR3 DNA sequence: TGTGCCAGCAGCCCCGGGGGGGCTACAGGTGGCTACACCTTC.

This clonotype was observed a few times. The V and J genes are TRBV3-1 and TRBJ2-5; D is undetermined. The CDR3 is 15 amino acids. The germline V gene has CDR1 LGHDT and CDR2 YNNKEL (reference sequence). V was trimmed by 0 bases and J by 4 bases, leaving 12 bases between them. Written as DNA, the CDR3 is TGTGCCAGCAGCCAAGATAAGGGTGAACGAGAGACCCAGTACTTC. It specifies CASSQDKGERETQYF.

The V gene is TRBV6-2 or TRBV6-3, the J gene TRBJ2-3; 9 nucleotides align to TRBD1. CDR1 and CDR2 (germline): MNHEY, SVGEGT. The CDR3 contains 16 residues. V shed 7 bases, J shed 4 bases, and the junction held 12 bases outside the gene matches. CDR3 nucleotide sequence: TGTGCCAGCAACCCAGGGACAGGGATCGTGGCAGATACGCAGTATTTT. Protein sequence: CASNPGTGIVADTQYF.

This chain uses TRBV7-2 with TRBJ2-3; possible D gene TRBD1, 6 bases. The CDR3 is made up of 15 amino acids. V was pared by 8 bases and J by 8 bases, with 23 bases between. Per germline, CDR1 SGHTA and CDR2 FQGNSA. CDR3 DNA sequence: TGTGCCAGCCAGCCCACACAGGGCCCACAGTCTACGCAGTATTTT. It yields the protein CASQPTQGPQSTQYF. Filled out from reference TRBV7-2 and TRBJ2-3, the complete variable domain reads GAGVSQSPSNKVTEKGKDVELRCDPISGHTALYWYRQSLGQGLEFLIYFQGNSAPDKSGLPSDRFSAERTGGSVSTLTIQRTQQEDSAVYLCASQPTQGPQSTQYFGPGTRLTVL.

The chain couples TRBV7-8 to TRBJ2-2, with TRBD1 matching 9 bases. Germline V gene sequence: CDR1 SGHVS, CDR2 FQNEAQ. CDR3 size: 16 residues. V gave up 5 bases and J gave up 2 bases; unmatched junction bases: 6. The CDR3 reads CASSPRTGDNTGELFF. CDR3 DNA: TGTGCCAGCAGCCCTAGGACAGGGGATAACACCGGGGAGCTGTTTTTT.

Only a few counts were recorded for this clonotype. This chain links TRBV7-9 with TRBJ1-4; a weak D match, TRBD1 (5 bases). The CDR3 spans 16 residues. V lost 4 bases, J lost 6 bases, and 18 bases lay in between. Germline CDR1 is SEHNR and CDR2 is FQNEAQ (reference sequence). Written as DNA, the CDR3 is TGTGCCAGCAGCTCGCCCTCAGCAGGGACGGATGAAAAACTGTTTTTT. It is translated as CASSSPSAGTDEKLFF.

This clonotype has just one count. The chain has TRBV19 and TRBJ1-1; D ambiguous. V was cut by 7 bases and J by 5 bases, with 11 bases left in between. The germline V gene encodes CDR1 LNHDA and CDR2 SQIVND (reference sequence). There are 12 residues in the CDR3. CDR3 residues: CASMPDHTEAFF. DNA for the CDR3: TGTGCCAGTATGCCAGATCATACTGAAGCTTTCTTT.

V usage is TRBV20-1 and J usage is TRBJ2-1; D is possibly TRBD2 (5 bases). This CDR3 region has 11 residues. Per the germline V gene, CDR1 is DFQATT and CDR2 is SNEGSKA (reference sequence). V was trimmed by 3 bases and J by 8 bases, leaving 8 bases between them. The CDR3 loop is CSARDFDEQFF. The DNA of the CDR3 is TGCAGTGCTAGGGACTTTGATGAGCAGTTCTTC.